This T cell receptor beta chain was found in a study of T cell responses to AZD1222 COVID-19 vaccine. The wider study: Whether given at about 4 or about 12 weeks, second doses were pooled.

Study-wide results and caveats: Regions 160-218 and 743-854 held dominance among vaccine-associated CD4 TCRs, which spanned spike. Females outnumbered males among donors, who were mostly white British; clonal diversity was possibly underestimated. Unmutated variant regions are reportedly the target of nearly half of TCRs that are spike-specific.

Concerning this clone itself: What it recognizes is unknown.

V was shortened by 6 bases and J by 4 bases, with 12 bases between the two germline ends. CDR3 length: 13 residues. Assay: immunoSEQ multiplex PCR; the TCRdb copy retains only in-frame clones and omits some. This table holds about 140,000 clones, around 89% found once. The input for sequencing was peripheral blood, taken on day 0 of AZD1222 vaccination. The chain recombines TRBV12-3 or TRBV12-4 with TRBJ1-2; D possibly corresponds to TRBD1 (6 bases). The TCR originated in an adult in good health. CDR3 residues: CASRRQESYGYTF. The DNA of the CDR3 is TGTGCCAGCAGACGACAGGAGAGCTATGGCTACACCTTC.